The entry that follows covers one T cell receptor beta chain sequence. Its specificity is unknown. The sample comes from a study of shared clonotypes between healthy human individuals. Regarding the study as a whole: Non-shared clonotypes displayed generation probabilities falling below those of clonotypes present in all four donors.

Positively selected for CCR7, the CD45RO-negative cells used as naive CD8 cells excluded terminally differentiated effector memory CD45RA+ cells. Only in-frame clones appear in the TCRdb table, and some are missing; sequencing was by immunoSEQ multiplex PCR. The profile covers millions of clones, with 85% to 95% appearing a single time and around 1.7% taken by the ten largest. CDR1 is SGHNT and CDR2 is YYREEE in the germline V gene (reference sequence). The ends lost 7 bases at V and 2 bases at J; junction bases unmatched: 6. This CDR3 spans 14 amino acids. The TCR was taken from a man aged 18 to 29 in good health. Some clones in this sample may be carry-over from other donors' samples. The specimen sequenced was naive CD8+ T cells from PBMCs. V and J are TRBV5-4 and TRBJ2-7; TRBD2 matches 10 bases. CDR3 sequence (DNA): TGTGCCAGCCGGGTAGCGGGGGGTCCCTACGAGCAGTACTTC. Residues: CASRVAGGPYEQYF.